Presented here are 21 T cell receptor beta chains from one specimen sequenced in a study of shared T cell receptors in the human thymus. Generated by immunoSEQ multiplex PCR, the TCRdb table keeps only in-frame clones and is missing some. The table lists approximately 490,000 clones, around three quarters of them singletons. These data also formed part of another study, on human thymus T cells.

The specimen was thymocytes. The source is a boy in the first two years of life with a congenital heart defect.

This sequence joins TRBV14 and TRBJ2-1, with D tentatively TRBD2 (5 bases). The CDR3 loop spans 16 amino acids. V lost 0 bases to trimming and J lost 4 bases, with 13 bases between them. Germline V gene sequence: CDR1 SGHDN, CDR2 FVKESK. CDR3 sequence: CASSQEGGAVYNEQFF. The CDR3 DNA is TGTGCCAGCAGCCAAGAGGGTGGAGCGGTGTACAATGAGCAGTTCTTC.

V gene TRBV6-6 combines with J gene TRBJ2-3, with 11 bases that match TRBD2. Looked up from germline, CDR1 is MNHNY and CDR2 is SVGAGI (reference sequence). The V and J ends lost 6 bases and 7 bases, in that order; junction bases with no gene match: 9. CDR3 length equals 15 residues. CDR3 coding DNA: TGTGCCAGCAGGCCCGGGACTAGCGGAAAGCATACGCAGTATTTT. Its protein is CASRPGTSGKHTQYF.

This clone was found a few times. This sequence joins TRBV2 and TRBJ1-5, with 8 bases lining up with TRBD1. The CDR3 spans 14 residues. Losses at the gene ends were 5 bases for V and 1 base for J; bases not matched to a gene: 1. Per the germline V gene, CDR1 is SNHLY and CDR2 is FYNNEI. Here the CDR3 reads CASSHRGSNQPQHF. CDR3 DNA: TGTGCCAGCAGTCACAGGGGGAGCAATCAGCCCCAGCATTTT.

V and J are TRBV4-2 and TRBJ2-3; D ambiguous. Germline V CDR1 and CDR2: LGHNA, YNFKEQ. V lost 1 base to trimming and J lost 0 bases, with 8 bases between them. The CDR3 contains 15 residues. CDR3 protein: CASSQGTSSTDTQYF. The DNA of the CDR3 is TGTGCCAGCAGCCAAGGAACTTCTAGCACAGATACGCAGTATTTT.

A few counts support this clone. CDR3 protein: CASRSSGGNQPQHF. The CDR3, as DNA: TGTGCCAGCAGGTCTTCAGGGGGTAATCAGCCCCAGCATTTT. The chain carries TRBV6-5 and TRBJ1-5; 7 positions match TRBD1. The length of the CDR3 is 14 residues. Germline CDR1 MNHEY, CDR2 SVGAGI. Losses at the gene ends were 6 bases for V and 4 bases for J; bases not matched to a gene: 6.

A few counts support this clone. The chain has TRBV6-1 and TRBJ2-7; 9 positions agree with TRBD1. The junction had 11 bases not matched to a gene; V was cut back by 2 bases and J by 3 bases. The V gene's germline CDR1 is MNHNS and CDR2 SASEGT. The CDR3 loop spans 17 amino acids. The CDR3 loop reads CASSESHPQGASYEQYF. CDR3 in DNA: TGTGCCAGCAGTGAATCCCACCCACAGGGGGCTAGCTACGAGCAGTACTTC.

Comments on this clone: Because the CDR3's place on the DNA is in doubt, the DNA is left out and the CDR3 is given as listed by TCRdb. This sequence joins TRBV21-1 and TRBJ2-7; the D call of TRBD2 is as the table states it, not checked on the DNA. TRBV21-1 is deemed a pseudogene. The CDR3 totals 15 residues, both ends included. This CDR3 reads CASSKVGSGSYEQYF.

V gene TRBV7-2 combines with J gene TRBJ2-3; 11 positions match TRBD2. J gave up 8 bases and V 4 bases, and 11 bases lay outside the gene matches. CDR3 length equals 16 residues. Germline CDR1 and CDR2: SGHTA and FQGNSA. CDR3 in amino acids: CASSSRLAGKGGTQYF. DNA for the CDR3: TGTGCCAGCAGCTCTAGACTAGCGGGAAAAGGTGGTACGCAGTATTTT.

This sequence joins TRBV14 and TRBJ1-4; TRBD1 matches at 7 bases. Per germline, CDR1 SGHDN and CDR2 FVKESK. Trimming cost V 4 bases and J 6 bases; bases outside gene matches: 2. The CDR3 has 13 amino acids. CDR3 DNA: TGTGCCAGCAGCCCCGGACAGGATGAAAAACTGTTTTTT. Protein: CASSPGQDEKLFF. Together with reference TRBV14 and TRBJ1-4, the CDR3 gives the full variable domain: EAGVTQFPSHSVIEKGQTVTLRCDPISGHDNLYWYRRVMGKEIKFLLHFVKESKQDESGMPNNRFLAERTGGTYSTLKVQPAELEDSGVYFCASSPGQDEKLFFGSGTQLSVL.

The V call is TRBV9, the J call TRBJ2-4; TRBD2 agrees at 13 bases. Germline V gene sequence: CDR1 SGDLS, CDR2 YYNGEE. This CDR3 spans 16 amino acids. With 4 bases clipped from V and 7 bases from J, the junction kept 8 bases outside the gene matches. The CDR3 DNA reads TGTGCCAGCAGCCTCGGACTAGCGGGAGAGGGGAACATTCAGTACTTC. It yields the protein CASSLGLAGEGNIQYF.

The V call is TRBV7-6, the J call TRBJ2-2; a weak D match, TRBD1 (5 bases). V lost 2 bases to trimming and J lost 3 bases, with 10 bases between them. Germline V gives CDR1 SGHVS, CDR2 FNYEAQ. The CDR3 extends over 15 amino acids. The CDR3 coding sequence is TGTGCCAGCAGCTTATTAGGGGCACACACCGGGGAGCTGTTTTTT. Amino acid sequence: CASSLLGAHTGELFF.

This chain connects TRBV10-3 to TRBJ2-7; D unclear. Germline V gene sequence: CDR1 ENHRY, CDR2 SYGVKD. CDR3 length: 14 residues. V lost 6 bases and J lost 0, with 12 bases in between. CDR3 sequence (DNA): TGTGCCATCAGCCCCTGGTCGAGCTCCTACGAGCAGTACTTC. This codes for CAISPWSSSYEQYF.

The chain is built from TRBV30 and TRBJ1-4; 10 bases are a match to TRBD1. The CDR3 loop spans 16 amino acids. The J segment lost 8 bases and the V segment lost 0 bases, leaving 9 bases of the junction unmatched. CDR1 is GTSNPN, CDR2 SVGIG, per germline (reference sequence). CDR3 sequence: CAWSVVRDRGLEKLFF. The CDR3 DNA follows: TGTGCCTGGAGTGTAGTCCGGGACAGGGGTTTGGAAAAACTGTTTTTT.

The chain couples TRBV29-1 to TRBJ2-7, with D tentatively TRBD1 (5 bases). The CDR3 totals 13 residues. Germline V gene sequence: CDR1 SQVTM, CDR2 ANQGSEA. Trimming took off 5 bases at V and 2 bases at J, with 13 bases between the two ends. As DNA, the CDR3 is TGCAGCGTTCGGCTGGGGCATCCCTACGAGCAGTACTTC. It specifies CSVRLGHPYEQYF.

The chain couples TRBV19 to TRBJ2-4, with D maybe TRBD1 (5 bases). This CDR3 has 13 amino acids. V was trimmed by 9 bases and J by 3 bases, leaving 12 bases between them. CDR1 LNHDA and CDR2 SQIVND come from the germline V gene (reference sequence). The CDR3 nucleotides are TGTGCCAGCGAGGACAACCACAAAAACATTCAGTACTTC. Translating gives CASEDNHKNIQYF.

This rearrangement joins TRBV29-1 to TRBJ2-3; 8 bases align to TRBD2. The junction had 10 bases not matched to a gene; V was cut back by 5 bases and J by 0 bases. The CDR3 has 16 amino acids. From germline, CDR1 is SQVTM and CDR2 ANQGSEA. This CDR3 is CSVTASGYTSTDTQYF. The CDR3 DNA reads TGCAGCGTTACGGCTAGCGGGTACACTAGCACAGATACGCAGTATTTT.

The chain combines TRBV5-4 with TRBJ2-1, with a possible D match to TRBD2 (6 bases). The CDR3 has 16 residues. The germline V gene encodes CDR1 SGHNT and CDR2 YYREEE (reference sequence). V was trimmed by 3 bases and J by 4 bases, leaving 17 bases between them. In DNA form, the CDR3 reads TGTGCCAGCAGCTACCTTAGCGGTGGGGATTACAATGAGCAGTTCTTC. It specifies CASSYLSGGDYNEQFF.

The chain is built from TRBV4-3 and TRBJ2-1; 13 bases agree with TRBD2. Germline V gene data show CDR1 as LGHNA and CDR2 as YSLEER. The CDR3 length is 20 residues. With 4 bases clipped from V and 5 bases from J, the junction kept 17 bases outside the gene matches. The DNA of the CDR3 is TGCGCCAGCAGCCCCCGGACTAGCGGGAGCCCCCGGTTAGGTCACAATGAGCAGTTCTTC. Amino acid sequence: CASSPRTSGSPRLGHNEQFF.

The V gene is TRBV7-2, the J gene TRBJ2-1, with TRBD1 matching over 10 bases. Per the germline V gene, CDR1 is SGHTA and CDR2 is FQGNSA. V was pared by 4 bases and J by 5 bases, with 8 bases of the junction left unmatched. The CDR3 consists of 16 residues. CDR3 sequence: CASSYRTGGSDNEQFF. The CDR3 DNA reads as TGTGCCAGCAGCTATAGGACAGGGGGTTCAGACAATGAGCAGTTCTTC.

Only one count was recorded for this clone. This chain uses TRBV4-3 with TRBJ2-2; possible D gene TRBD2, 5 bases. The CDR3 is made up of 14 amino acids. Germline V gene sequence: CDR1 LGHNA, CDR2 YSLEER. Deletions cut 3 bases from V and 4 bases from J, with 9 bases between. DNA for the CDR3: TGCGCCAGCAGCCAGCGGACTGTCACCGGGGAGCTGTTTTTT. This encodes CASSQRTVTGELFF.

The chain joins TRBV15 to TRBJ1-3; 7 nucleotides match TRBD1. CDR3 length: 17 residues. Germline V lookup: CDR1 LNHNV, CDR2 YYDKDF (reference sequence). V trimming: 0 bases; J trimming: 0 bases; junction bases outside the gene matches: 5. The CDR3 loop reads CATSRDEGQSSGNTIYF. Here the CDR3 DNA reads TGTGCCACCAGCAGAGATGAGGGACAGAGCTCTGGAAACACCATATATTTT.